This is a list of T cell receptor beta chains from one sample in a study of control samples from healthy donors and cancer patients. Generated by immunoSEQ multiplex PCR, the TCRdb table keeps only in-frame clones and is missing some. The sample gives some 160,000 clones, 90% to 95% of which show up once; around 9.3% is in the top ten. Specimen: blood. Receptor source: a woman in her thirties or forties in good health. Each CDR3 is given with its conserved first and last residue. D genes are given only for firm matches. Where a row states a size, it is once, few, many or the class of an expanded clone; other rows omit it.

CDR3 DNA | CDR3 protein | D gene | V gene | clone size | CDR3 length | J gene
TGTGCCAGCAGCCTCGCCGCGAGCGCTCGGGAGACCCAGTACTTC | CASSLAASARETQYF | . | TRBV6-6 | once | 15 | TRBJ2-5
TGTGCCGCCACGTGGGGGATCTCTGGGGCCAACGTCCTGACTTTC | CAATWGISGANVLTF | . | TRBV6-6 | . | 15 | TRBJ2-6
TGTGCCAGCAGCCACCTAGCGGGAGGCCGCACAGATACGCAGTATTTT | CASSHLAGGRTDTQYF | TRBD2 | TRBV3-1/TRBV3-2 | . | 16 | TRBJ2-3
TGTGCCAGCAGCCAAGCGGGAGAGACCCAGTACTTC | CASSQAGETQYF | . | TRBV3-1/TRBV3-2 | . | 12 | TRBJ2-5
TGTGCCAGCAGCGAGGGACAGGGGACGTACAATGAGCAGTTCTTC | CASSEGQGTYNEQFF | TRBD1 | TRBV9 | . | 15 | TRBJ2-1
TGTGCCAGCAGCTTGGAGCTAGCGGGAAGTTACGAGCAGTACTTC | CASSLELAGSYEQYF | TRBD2 | TRBV5-8 | . | 15 | TRBJ2-7
TGTGCCAGCAGCATCCACCGGGACAGGGCTGCAACTAATGAAAAACTGTTTTTT | CASSIHRDRAATNEKLFF | TRBD1 | TRBV5-8 | once | 18 | TRBJ1-4
TGCAGCGTGGGGGCCCGTTTGAACACTGAAGCTTTCTTT | CSVGARLNTEAFF | . | TRBV29-1 | . | 13 | TRBJ1-1
TGTGCCACCCGCGGGGGGGCTCCGTCCACTGAAGCTTTCTTT | CATRGGAPSTEAFF | . | TRBV6-6 | . | 14 | TRBJ1-1
TGCGCCAGCAGCCACCGGGACAGGGCGGTTTTAACTAATGAAAAACTGTTTTTT | CASSHRDRAVLTNEKLFF | TRBD1 | TRBV4-1 | . | 18 | TRBJ1-4
TGTGCCAGCAGCACCGGACAGGGCAATTCACCCCTCCACTTT | CASSTGQGNSPLHF | TRBD1 | TRBV7-9 | few | 14 | TRBJ1-6
TGTGCCAGCAGGGAAAAGGGAGGGCCGGCCGCGGCCCAGTACTTC | CASREKGGPAAAQYF | TRBD2 | TRBV5-6 | . | 15 | TRBJ2-5
TGTGCCAGCAGGCTTGAACCGTTCTCTGGAAACACCATATATTTT | CASRLEPFSGNTIYF | . | TRBV6-5 | . | 15 | TRBJ1-3
TGTGCCAGCAGTCCAACTTCGACAGGGGTTACTCAGCCCCAGCATTTT | CASSPTSTGVTQPQHF | TRBD1 | TRBV27 | . | 16 | TRBJ1-5
TGTGCCATCAGTGACCGCGGTTCAGATGGCTACACCTTC | CAISDRGSDGYTF | . | TRBV10-3 | . | 13 | TRBJ1-2
TGTGCCAGCAGCTCCCGGACAGGCGGAGGCAATGAGCAGTTCTTC | CASSSRTGGGNEQFF | TRBD1 | TRBV7-9 | . | 15 | TRBJ2-1
TGTGCCAGCAGCATTAGAGGGACTAGCGGGAGCGGAGAGACCCAGTACTTC | CASSIRGTSGSGETQYF | TRBD2 | TRBV7-2 | . | 17 | TRBJ2-5
TGTGCCAGCAGCCCCTTGGGCGGGTCCTACGAGCAGTACTTC | CASSPLGGSYEQYF | . | TRBV3-1/TRBV3-2 | . | 14 | TRBJ2-7
TGTGCCAGCAGCCCACCGGGACTAGTCGGTGAAAAACTGTTTTTT | CASSPPGLVGEKLFF | . | TRBV7-2 | . | 15 | TRBJ1-4
TGTGCCAGCTCACCACCGTGGGGATCCTACGAGCAGTACTTC | CASSPPWGSYEQYF | . | TRBV18 | . | 14 | TRBJ2-7
TGCGCCAGCAGCTTGGGCCGGGACTATAATTCACCCCTCCACTTT | CASSLGRDYNSPLHF | . | TRBV5-1 | . | 15 | TRBJ1-6
TGTGCCAGCAGCCTTGGACAGTGGAATCAGCCCCAGCATTTT | CASSLGQWNQPQHF | . | TRBV5-6 | . | 14 | TRBJ1-5
TGCGCCAGCAGCCAAGCCAGGGAAGCTAACTATGGCTACACCTTC | CASSQAREANYGYTF | . | TRBV4-3 | . | 15 | TRBJ1-2
TGTGCCAGCAGCTTAGGTTGGCAGGCAACCTACGAGCAGTACTTC | CASSLGWQATYEQYF | . | TRBV7-2 | . | 15 | TRBJ2-7
TGTGCCAGCAGCCGACGGGTCGGAACCAATGAAAAACTGTTTTTT | CASSRRVGTNEKLFF | . | TRBV6-4 | . | 15 | TRBJ1-4
TGTGCCAGCACCACAGGGGGGCCTTACAATGAGCAGTTCTTC | CASTTGGPYNEQFF | TRBD1 | TRBV11-2 | . | 14 | TRBJ2-1
TGTGCCACCAGCAGAGATTCGTGGGCAGGGGTTAACGAGCAGTACTTC | CATSRDSWAGVNEQYF | . | TRBV15 | . | 16 | TRBJ2-7
TGTGCCAGCAGAAGGACAGTTACAGGCGAGCAGTACTTC | CASRRTVTGEQYF | . | TRBV6-5 | . | 13 | TRBJ2-7
TGTGCCAGCAGCTTAGCTAGAAGCACAGATACGCAGTATTTT | CASSLARSTDTQYF | . | TRBV11-3 | . | 14 | TRBJ2-3
TGTGCCAGCAGCTTAGAGGCAGGGTCCCTCCTCGGTGGCTACACCTTC | CASSLEAGSLLGGYTF | . | TRBV7-9 | . | 16 | TRBJ1-2
TGTGCCATCAGTGAGGGACAGGGTGGACAGCCCCAGCATTTT | CAISEGQGGQPQHF | TRBD1 | TRBV10-3 | . | 14 | TRBJ1-5
TGTGCCAGTAGTATAGATCTTACCTGGACTAGCTCCTATAATTCACCCCTCCACTTT | CASSIDLTWTSSYNSPLHF | . | TRBV19 | once | 19 | TRBJ1-6
TGCAGTGCTAGTCCGCCAGGGGACTACGAGCAGTACTTC | CSASPPGDYEQYF | . | TRBV20-1 | . | 13 | TRBJ2-7